The rows below give T cell receptor beta chains drawn from one sample of a study of T cells expressing NK-cell markers. Each CDR3 protein gets one entry in TCRdb, which reprocessed the 5' RACE reads and gives no DNA. The sample table sets out more than 400,000 distinct CDR3 sequences. The material sequenced was blood T cells: a sorted CD56 or NKG2C T cell subset, CD4+ or CD8+ T cells, or bulk PBMC T cells (not recorded which). The receptors originated from a woman aged 18-69 years in good health. Both conserved end residues are part of each CDR3.

TRBV7-2	TRBJ2-3	CASSPDVFDTQYF
TRBV29-1	TRBJ2-5	CSVTQGLRETQYF
TRBV19	TRBJ2-2	CASTMGTSFTGELFF
TRBV20-1	TRBJ2-5	CSASGGAQTFQETQYF
TRBV20-1	TRBJ2-1	CSARDPSHPTSGRAYEQFF
TRBV19	TRBJ1-2	CASWTQSNYGYTF
TRBV19	TRBJ2-1	CASSASGGAAYNEQFF
TRBV29-1	TRBJ2-4	CSVERVKAKNIQYF
TRBV7-2	TRBJ2-7	CASSFSRASDEQYF
TRBV6-2/TRBV6-3	TRBJ2-5	CASRRVAETQYF
TRBV18	TRBJ2-5	CASSPHSGQETQYF
TRBV28	TRBJ1-1	CASISNTEAFF
TRBV11-1	TRBJ2-1	CASSLHLAGGRIYNEQFF
TRBV20-1	TRBJ2-1	CSAGGTISYNEQFF
TRBV5-1	TRBJ2-3	CASSGRGGLKDTQYF
TRBV20-1	TRBJ2-7	CSARGLWEGLYYEQYF
TRBV5-1	TRBJ2-5	CASSLASSGREETQYF
TRBV20-1	TRBJ2-7	CSAPGLTYEQYF
TRBV4-2	TRBJ2-3	CASSAQAGGTDTQYF
TRBV3-1	TRBJ1-1	CASSLFKGRFEAFF
TRBV18	TRBJ2-1	CASSPPADNEQFF
TRBV7-8	TRBJ2-7	CASSLYGPGYEQYF
TRBV20-1	TRBJ2-5	CSARERRWASLGETQYF
TRBV29-1	TRBJ2-1	CSAIGPADNEQFF
TRBV24-1	TRBJ2-1	CATRAGYGGGYNEQFF
TRBV5-1	TRBJ2-7	CASSLGGSSSYEQYF
TRBV2	TRBJ2-1	CASRRITSGDEQFF
TRBV7-3	TRBJ2-1	CASSLRLAGVDEQFF
TRBV6-1	TRBJ1-1	CASSPALNTEAFF
TRBV2	TRBJ2-5	CASSAGGQETQYF
TRBV20-1	TRBJ1-6	CSASTGIRGNSPLHF
TRBV5-4	TRBJ2-7	CASSLYTGEVREQYF
TRBV14	TRBJ2-3	CASSPGLGRITDTQYF
TRBV12-3/TRBV12-4	TRBJ2-5	CASSTSEAVPYF
TRBV29-1	TRBJ2-7	CSVVAGAYEQYF
TRBV7-2	TRBJ2-3	CASSPAGDTDTQYF
TRBV12-3/TRBV12-4	TRBJ2-2	CASRPFQVDPGELFF
TRBV5-6	TRBJ2-3	CASSLFPGVTADTQYF
TRBV25-1	TRBJ2-3	CASRQGRTDTQYF
TRBV4-1	TRBJ2-2	CASSQGLLRNTGELFF
TRBV19	TRBJ2-1	CASSGTISYNEQFF
TRBV12-3/TRBV12-4	TRBJ2-2	CASSSRDRAGGELFF
TRBV7-2	TRBJ2-1	CASSENGPYNEQFF
TRBV5-1	TRBJ2-5	CASSPNSQETQYF
TRBV7-2	TRBJ2-3	CASSSLRRTDTQYF
TRBV20-1	TRBJ2-7	CSARKGTTYEQYF
TRBV15	TRBJ2-3	CATSRDGQGSDTQYF
TRBV12-3/TRBV12-4	TRBJ1-4	CASSFPGINEKLFF
TRBV5-1	TRBJ2-1	CASGPGQGVDEQFF
TRBV12-3/TRBV12-4	TRBJ1-5	CASPPGINQPQHF
TRBV18	TRBJ1-6	CASSPTASSYNSPLHF
TRBV29-1	TRBJ2-3	CSVVSGRADTQYF
TRBV12-3/TRBV12-4	TRBJ1-3	CASSLGTGRPGSGNTIYF
TRBV29-1	TRBJ1-1	CSGGGRELFGEAFF
TRBV20-1	TRBJ1-2	CSARPLRGRRDGYGYTF